This TCR beta chain was profiled in a study of CD8 T cells in Susac syndrome. About 0.5 to 1 ug RNA was reverse transcribed with random hexamers. Multiplex immunoSEQ PCR targeted 54 Vbeta and 13 Jbeta TCR beta segments. TCRdb reprocessed the immunoSEQ multiplex PCR reads with MiXCR, giving one entry per CDR3 protein. The sample lists 400,000 or so distinct CDR3 sequences; more than 80% were seen once. CDR1 and CDR2 (germline): MNHNS, SASEGT. The CDR3 covers 18 residues. Trimming took off 6 bases at V and 0 bases at J, with 20 bases between the two ends. The sequenced target, TCR beta, came from blood CD8+ and CD4+ T cells. Isolation of CD8+ and CD4+ T cells was performed negatively, whereas enrichment of TEMRA cells was done by FACS.

What was sequenced was CD8+ T cells from PBMCs. This rearrangement joins TRBV6-1 to TRBJ2-2, with D possibly matching TRBD2 (5 bases). The sequence derives from a human donor with multiple sclerosis. The CDR3 here is CASSHPEDVLANTGELFF. As DNA, the CDR3 is TGTGCCAGCAGCCACCCGGAGGACGTCCTCGCGAACACCGGGGAGCTGTTTTTT.